This T cell receptor beta chain is drawn from a study of shared clonotypes between healthy human individuals. Study-level points and caveats: Relative to their counterparts shared across all four donors, non-shared clonotypes exhibited diminished generation probabilities. For naive CD4 cells, around 5% of clonotypes were shared across a few donors.

Each of the donors was a healthy adult who was HIV-negative and had not had a recent acute infection or vaccination. CD4+ cell separation produced CD45RA+ naive and CD45RA-negative memory subsets. About this clone: Antigen unknown. This same CDR3 is encoded by further DNA sequences in the sample.

The ends were cut back, 5 bases at V and 3 bases at J, with 7 bases in the middle. The V gene's germline CDR1 is DFQATT and CDR2 SNEGSKA (reference sequence). CDR3 length: 11 amino acids. Repertoires were generated with immunoSEQ multiplex PCR, while TCRdb's copy carries only in-frame clones and drops some. This table has approximately 1,000,000 clones, approximately 80% appearing once. The chain couples TRBV20-1 to TRBJ1-2; D uncertain. The TCR originated in a man between 18 and 35 years old in good health. Some clones in this sample may be carry-over from other donors' samples. The sample consisted of memory CD4+ T cells from PBMCs. The subset denotes: CD45RA-negative fraction. Written as DNA, the CDR3 is TGCAGTGCTCGGCGGGACTATGGCTACACCTTC. Its translation is CSARRDYGYTF.